The 10 T cell receptor beta chains reported below all come from one sample, sequenced in a study of blood T cell repertoires in COVID-19. Repertoires were generated with immunoSEQ multiplex PCR, while TCRdb's copy carries only in-frame clones and drops some. Counted here are roughly 32,000 clones, around 90% occurring once; the ten biggest clones make up over 12%. The sample comprised peripheral blood. Every receptor here comes from a man aged 60 to 75 with active COVID-19.

A single count supports this clone. The chain carries TRBV19 and TRBJ2-5; 14 nucleotides agree with TRBD2. Germline values: CDR1 LNHDA, CDR2 SQIVND (reference sequence). V lost 1 base to trimming and J lost 4 bases; unmatched junction nucleotides: 11. This CDR3 is 19 amino acids long. This chain's CDR3 is CASSIGPSRLAGGGETQYF. The CDR3 DNA follows: TGTGCCAGTAGTATAGGCCCCTCTAGACTAGCGGGGGGGGGAGAGACCCAGTACTTC. Complete variable domain (other parts from reference TRBV19 and TRBJ2-5): DGGITQSPKYLFRKEGQNVTLSCEQNLNHDAMYWYRQDPGQGLRLIYYSQIVNDFQKGDIAEGYSVSREKKESFPLTVTSAQKNPTAFYLCASSIGPSRLAGGGETQYFGPGTRLLVL.

V gene TRBV6-9 combines with J gene TRBJ1-2; 9 bases are shared with TRBD1. The V segment lost 5 bases and the J segment 8 bases; nucleotides outside the gene matches: 9. Germline V gene data show CDR1 as MNHGY and CDR2 as SVAAGI. The CDR3 runs 14 residues. CDR3 sequence reads: CASSRPGTGSGYTF. The CDR3 nucleotides are TGTGCCAGCAGTCGTCCCGGGACAGGGTCCGGCTACACCTTC.

The chain joins TRBV4-2 to TRBJ2-7; 7 bases fit TRBD2. The CDR3 loop spans 16 amino acids. The germline V gene encodes CDR1 LGHNA and CDR2 YNFKEQ. V dropped 0 bases and J dropped 2; count of bases not matched to a gene: 7. CDR3 amino acids: CASSQDLTSATYEQYF. CDR3 coding DNA: TGTGCCAGCAGCCAAGATTTAACTAGCGCTACCTACGAGCAGTACTTC.

V usage is TRBV12-3 or TRBV12-4 and J usage is TRBJ1-2, with a possible D match to TRBD1 (6 bases). V shed 3 bases and J shed 4 bases, with 9 bases lying between them. The length of the CDR3 is 13 residues. CDR3 coding DNA: TGTGCCAGCAGTTTTCAGGGGAGCTATGGCTACACCTTC. Translating gives CASSFQGSYGYTF.

The chain carries TRBV11-2 and TRBJ1-2, with 11 positions matching TRBD1. Germline loops: CDR1 SGHAT, CDR2 FQNNGV. CDR3 length equals 15 residues. J lost 7 bases, V lost 5 bases, and 9 bases had no gene match. CDR3 coding DNA: TGTGCCAGCAGCCAACCCGGGACAGGGGGAGCTGGCTACACCTTC. Translated: CASSQPGTGGAGYTF.

The V call is TRBV18, the J call TRBJ2-1, with 10 bases fitting TRBD1. The CDR3 sequence is 15 residues long. Trimming took 3 bases from V and 8 from J; bases not matched to a gene: 7. Germline V gene data show CDR1 as KGHSH and CDR2 as LQKENI. DNA for the CDR3: TGTGCCAGCTCACCTCCGGGACAGGGGTTCTATGAGCAGTTCTTC. Translating gives CASSPPGQGFYEQFF.

The chain recombines TRBV6-5 with TRBJ1-1, with 7 nucleotides matching TRBD1. From germline, CDR1 is MNHEY and CDR2 SVGAGI. The CDR3 length is 13 residues. V trimming: 2 bases; J trimming: 11 bases; junction bases outside the gene matches: 8. This chain's CDR3 is CASSYLNRGKAFF. The CDR3 DNA reads as TGTGCCAGCAGTTACCTTAACAGGGGAAAGGCTTTCTTT.

This chain joins TRBV27 and TRBJ1-4; D possibly corresponds to TRBD1 (5 bases). Germline V gene data show CDR1 as MNHEY and CDR2 as SMNVEV (reference sequence). This CDR3 has 13 amino acids. The germline V and J ends were trimmed by 0 bases and 8 bases, with 7 bases remaining between them. CDR3 loop: CASSLSGGEKLFF. The CDR3 bases are TGTGCCAGCAGTTTATCTGGGGGGGAAAAACTGTTTTTT.

This chain uses TRBV4-1 with TRBJ2-7; TRBD2 aligns across 12 bases. Germline V gene lookup returns CDR1 MGHRA and CDR2 YSYEKL. This CDR3 contains 15 residues. V lost 0 bases to trimming and J lost 5 bases; unmatched junction nucleotides: 2. CDR3 amino acids: CASSQEGLAGNEQYF. The CDR3 nucleotides read TGCGCCAGCAGCCAAGAAGGACTAGCGGGAAACGAGCAGTACTTC.

This clone was counted a single time. The CDR3 DNA follows: TGTGCCAGCAGTTCCCGGTCTGGAAACACCATATATTTT. This translates into CASSSRSGNTIYF. The chain uses TRBV12-3 or TRBV12-4 and TRBJ1-3, with no clear D. The CDR3 spans 13 residues. V lost 4 bases and J lost 1, with 5 bases in between.